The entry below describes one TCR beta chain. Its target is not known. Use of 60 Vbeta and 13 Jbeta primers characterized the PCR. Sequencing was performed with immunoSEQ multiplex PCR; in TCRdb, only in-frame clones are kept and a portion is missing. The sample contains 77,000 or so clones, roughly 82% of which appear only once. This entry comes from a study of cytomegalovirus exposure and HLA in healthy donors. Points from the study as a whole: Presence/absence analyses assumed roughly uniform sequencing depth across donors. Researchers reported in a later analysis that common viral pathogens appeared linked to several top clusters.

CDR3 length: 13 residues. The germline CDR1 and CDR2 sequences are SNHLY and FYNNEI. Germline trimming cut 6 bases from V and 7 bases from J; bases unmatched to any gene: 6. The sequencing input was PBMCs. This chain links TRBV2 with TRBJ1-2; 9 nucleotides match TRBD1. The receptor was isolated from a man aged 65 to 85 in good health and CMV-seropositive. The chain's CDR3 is CASRPTGGGGYTF. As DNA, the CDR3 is TGTGCCAGCAGGCCGACAGGGGGAGGTGGCTACACCTTC.